Described below is a single T cell receptor (beta chain) sequence and its context. Its antigen remains unknown. The data originate from a study of graft-versus-host responses after intestinal transplantation. Study observations and caveats: GvH clones detected in recipient marrow included some appearing first in ileum or blood.

Using immunoSEQ multiplex PCR, the repertoire was profiled, and TCRdb retains in-frame clones only, with some absent. The repertoire includes roughly 97,000 clones, roughly 90% of them detected once, and 15% to 20% sits in the top ten. The clonotype comes from a human patient who received an intestinal transplant, so some T cells may come from the graft donor. The sequencing used PBMCs, collected 450 to 480 days after intestinal transplant.

The CDR3 loop is CASSYNFHRTYEQYF. DNA of the CDR3: TGTGCCAGCAGTTATAATTTCCATCGGACCTACGAGCAGTACTTC. The J gene is TRBJ2-7, the V gene TRBV6-5; D ambiguous. This CDR3 spans 15 amino acids. Trimming took off 3 bases at V and 2 bases at J, with 14 bases between the two ends. Germline loops: CDR1 MNHEY, CDR2 SVGAGI.